The 27 T cell receptor beta chains below were found in one sample sequenced in a study of glioma-infiltrating T cells. TCR alpha and beta CDR3 regions were amplified from RNA using iRepertoire nested multiplex PCR. TCRdb called the multiplex PCR reads again in MiXCR, with one record for every CDR3 protein. The sample lists approximately 100,000 distinct CDR3 sequences; approximately 26% were seen once. What was sequenced was glioma tissue, nonneoplastic brain tissue, or PBMCs (not recorded which). Receptors originate from a human donor with low-grade glioma or glioblastoma, undergoing nonglioma brain surgery, or in good health (not recorded which).

This clonotype occurred many times. J is TRBJ1-5 and V is TRBV2; TRBD1 matches 7 bases. V dropped 6 bases and J dropped 0; count of bases not matched to a gene: 5. Germline CDR1 SNHLY, CDR2 FYNNEI. The CDR3 loop spans 15 amino acids. The DNA of the CDR3 is TGTGCCAGCAGAGTTGACAGGGCTAGCAATCAGCCCCAGCATTTT. Translating gives CASRVDRASNQPQHF.

This clonotype occurred many times. The chain uses TRBV7-2 and TRBJ2-7, with D possibly matching TRBD2 (5 bases). Germline assignment: CDR1 SGHTA and CDR2 FQGNSA. The V and J ends lost 0 bases and 6 bases respectively, with 12 bases between them. The CDR3 has 14 residues. The CDR3 sequence: CASSLASSSSEQYF. CDR3 DNA: TGTGCCAGCAGCTTAGCTTCTAGCTCCAGCGAGCAGTACTTC.

This clonotype was counted a few times. The J gene is TRBJ1-3, the V gene TRBV19, with 8 bases fitting TRBD1. The CDR3 is 15 amino acids. The germline CDR1 and CDR2 sequences are LNHDA and SQIVND (reference sequence). V lost 1 base, J lost 2 bases, and 1 base stayed unmatched. The CDR3 coding sequence is TGTGCCAGTAGTATAGGGGGACAGGCTGGAAACACCATATATTTT. Translating gives CASSIGGQAGNTIYF.

The chain couples TRBV29-1 to TRBJ2-3, with TRBD2 matching over 7 bases. Per the germline V gene, CDR1 is SQVTM and CDR2 is ANQGSEA. There are 17 residues in the CDR3. The trim removed 6 bases at V and 2 bases at J, leaving 17 bases unmatched. The CDR3 DNA reads as TGCAGCGTCCTCCCTAGGGTCGGGACTACCTTCACAGATACGCAGTATTTT. Protein: CSVLPRVGTTFTDTQYF.

The sample holds many counts of this clonotype. This rearrangement joins TRBV27 to TRBJ2-2; 9 bases are shared with TRBD1. Per germline, CDR1 MNHEY and CDR2 SMNVEV (reference sequence). There are 16 residues in the CDR3. Losses at the gene ends were 8 bases for V and 3 bases for J; bases not matched to a gene: 10. This CDR3 is CASRVGQGGYTGELFF. As DNA, the CDR3 is TGTGCCAGCCGCGTGGGACAGGGCGGGTACACCGGGGAGCTGTTTTTT.

This clonotype was detected many times. The chain couples TRBV4-1 to TRBJ2-5; possibly TRBD1 for D (5 bases). From germline, CDR1 is MGHRA and CDR2 YSYEKL. This CDR3 region has 16 residues. Trimming took off 0 bases at V and 7 bases at J, with 18 bases between the two ends. The CDR3 reads CASSQDGKGRGVTQYF. The CDR3 bases are TGCGCCAGCAGCCAAGATGGGAAGGGGCGAGGAGTGACCCAGTACTTC.

V gene TRBV6-5 combines with J gene TRBJ2-3; D is possibly TRBD2 (6 bases). This CDR3 region has 16 residues. Germline V lookup: CDR1 MNHEY, CDR2 SVGAGI. V was trimmed by 5 bases and J by 1 base, leaving 16 bases between them. CDR3 coding DNA: TGTGCCAGCAGTCCCCAAGAAGCGGGTGGCACAGATACGCAGTATTTT. Translation: CASSPQEAGGTDTQYF.

This clonotype has a count of ten or more. One end of the junction varies from germline; a read error may be responsible. V gene TRBV20-1 combines with J gene TRBJ1-1; TRBD1 agrees at 8 bases. This CDR3 is 15 amino acids long. Germline V CDR1 and CDR2: DFQATT, SNEGSKA (reference sequence). CDR3 sequence: CSARVFSGGSTETFF. CDR3 sequence (DNA): TGCAGTGCTAGAGTTTTCTCAGGGGGCTCGACTGAAACTTTCTTT.

This clonotype was seen at least ten times. The V gene is TRBV20-1, the J gene TRBJ2-1; unclear D gene. Germline V gene sequence: CDR1 DFQATT, CDR2 SNEGSKA (reference sequence). V lost 2 bases to trimming and J lost 5 bases, with 13 bases between them. The length of the CDR3 is 14 residues. The CDR3 reads CSARHPGGHNEQFF. DNA of the CDR3: TGCAGTGCTAGACATCCGGGTGGTCACAATGAGCAGTTCTTC.

This clonotype was detected many times. The chain employs TRBV7-3 and TRBJ2-3, with D uncertain. Trimming pared 6 bases from V and 2 bases from J, leaving 9 bases between. The CDR3 sequence is 13 residues long. Germline loops: CDR1 SGHTA, CDR2 FQGTGA. Here the CDR3 DNA reads TGTGCCAGCAGTCATGGACCCACAGATACGCAGTATTTT. This gives the protein CASSHGPTDTQYF.

In the case of this clonotype: A read error may explain this, as a much larger clone is one base away. This chain connects TRBV12-3 or TRBV12-4 to TRBJ1-5; D ambiguous. The V gene lost 3 bases and the J gene lost 4 bases, with 7 bases spanning the gap. This CDR3 has 13 residues. CDR3 nucleotide sequence: TGTGCCAGCAGTTTTAAGGAAAATCAGCCCCAGCATTTT. The encoded protein is CASSFKENQPQHF.

This chain connects TRBV12-3 or TRBV12-4 to TRBJ2-3; no definite D call. V dropped 8 bases and J dropped 6 bases, with 6 bases sitting between them. The CDR3 covers 10 residues. The CDR3 sequence: CASAWDTQYF. The CDR3 DNA reads as TGTGCCAGCGCGTGGGATACGCAGTATTTT.

As to this clonotype: A read error may be the cause here, since a much bigger clone is one base away. The rearrangement links TRBV18 to TRBJ2-1; no firm D call. The CDR3 has 15 residues. Between the trimmed V and J ends, which lost 6 bases and 0 bases, there was a span of 12 bases. Germline V CDR1 and CDR2: KGHSH, LQKENI. CDR3 in DNA: TGTGCCAGCTCGTCAGCGTGGAGCTCCTACAATGAGCAGTTCTTC. Protein product: CASSSAWSSYNEQFF.

This clonotype is medium-sized by share. The rearrangement joins TRBV6-1 to TRBJ2-5; D not certain. V was cut by 4 bases and J by 1 base, with 13 bases left in between. Germline assignment: CDR1 MNHNS and CDR2 SASEGT. This CDR3 has 15 amino acids. This CDR3 reads CASSASPFTQETQYF. DNA of the CDR3: TGTGCCAGCAGTGCTTCACCCTTCACCCAAGAGACCCAGTACTTC.

In this sample, this clonotype turned up many times. The gene calls are TRBV5-4 and TRBJ2-3; no reliable D call. This CDR3 has 14 amino acids. The germline CDR1 and CDR2 sequences are SGHNT and YYREEE (reference sequence). The V end lost 1 base, the J end lost 1 base, and 7 bases lay between the germline ends. The CDR3 spells CASSLSRRTDTQYF. CDR3 DNA sequence: TGTGCCAGCAGCTTGTCCAGGCGCACAGATACGCAGTATTTT.

The rearrangement joins TRBV13 to TRBJ2-7; TRBD1 matches at 9 bases. The germline V gene encodes CDR1 PRHDT and CDR2 FYEKMQ (reference sequence). The CDR3 runs to 14 residues. The trim removed 3 bases at V and 5 bases at J, leaving 5 bases unmatched. In DNA, the CDR3 is TGTGCCAGCAGCTTGAGGGACAGGGATGACGAGCAGTACTTC. Translated: CASSLRDRDDEQYF.

This clonotype occurred a few times. The chain links TRBV4-1 to TRBJ2-1; D is perhaps TRBD2 (5 bases). Trimming took 0 bases from V and 3 from J, leaving 15 bases between them. This CDR3 contains 17 residues. Germline-derived CDR1 and CDR2 are MGHRA and YSYEKL. In nucleotides, the CDR3 is TGCGCCAGCAGCCAAGATCTGGGTCCCCGGGGCTACAATGAGCAGTTCTTC. Residues: CASSQDLGPRGYNEQFF.

The V and J genes are TRBV9 and TRBJ2-1; 7 bases fit TRBD2. The V gene's germline CDR1 is SGDLS and CDR2 YYNGEE. There are 17 residues in the CDR3. V was clipped by 0 bases and J by 6 bases; unmatched bases: 12. The CDR3 nucleotides read TGTGCCAGCAGCGTAGAGGGTCTAGCGGTCCCCTCCAATGAGCAGTTCTTC. It is translated as CASSVEGLAVPSNEQFF.

The chain employs TRBV12-3 or TRBV12-4 and TRBJ2-1; 12 bases are a match to TRBD2. V was pared by 6 bases and J by 10 bases, with 10 bases of the junction left unmatched. The CDR3 runs 15 residues. In DNA form, the CDR3 reads TGTGCCAGCAGCCTACTAGCGGGGGGTTCTTACGAGCAGTTCTTC. Residues: CASSLLAGGSYEQFF.

This clonotype showed up many times. The V and J genes are TRBV28 and TRBJ2-2, with D unresolved. Trimming stripped 2 bases from V and 1 base from J, with 5 bases between. CDR3 length: 14 amino acids. Germline V gives CDR1 MDHEN, CDR2 SYDVKM. The CDR3 region has the DNA TGTGCCAGCAGTTTAGCCAGGAACACCGGGGAGCTGTTTTTT. This codes for CASSLARNTGELFF. Variable domain in full (rest from reference TRBV28 and TRBJ2-2): DVKVTQSSRYLVKRTGEKVFLECVQDMDHENMFWYRQDPGLGLRLIYFSYDVKMKEKGDIPEGYSVSREKKERFSLILESASTNQTSMYLCASSLARNTGELFFGEGSRLTVL.

This clonotype was seen only a few times. V is TRBV12-3 or TRBV12-4 and J is TRBJ1-5; D is unresolved. The CDR3 length is 13 residues. V lost 4 bases, J lost 11 bases, and 15 bases lay in between. The chain's CDR3 is CASSSDGVGAQHF. CDR3 bases: TGTGCCAGCAGTTCGGACGGCGTTGGAGCCCAGCATTTT.

The rearrangement joins TRBV9 to TRBJ1-3, with D maybe TRBD1 (6 bases). Deletions cut 0 bases from V and 0 bases from J, with 10 bases between. This CDR3 contains 16 residues. Germline CDR1 SGDLS, CDR2 YYNGEE. The CDR3 bases are TGTGCCAGCAGCGTAGAAGGGGGGACCTCTGGAAACACCATATATTTT. Translation gives CASSVEGGTSGNTIYF.

This clonotype has just a few counts. This sequence joins TRBV3-1 and TRBJ2-5; 15 bases match TRBD2. The CDR3 spans 18 residues. From germline, CDR1 is LGHDT and CDR2 YNNKEL (reference sequence). The ends lost 3 bases at V and 4 bases at J; junction bases unmatched: 9. This CDR3 is CASSQGYGLAGGLETQYF. The CDR3 nucleotides are TGTGCCAGCAGCCAGGGGTACGGACTAGCGGGGGGGTTAGAGACCCAGTACTTC.

The gene calls are TRBV3-1 and TRBJ2-7; 9 nucleotides match TRBD2. This CDR3 is built from 19 residues. The junction had 12 bases not matched to a gene; V was cut back by 0 bases and J by 0 bases. The germline CDR1 and CDR2 sequences are LGHDT and YNNKEL (reference sequence). CDR3 sequence (DNA): TGTGCCAGCAGCCAAGATCGGGGTAGCGGGGGCCCTAGCTCCTACGAGCAGTACTTC. As protein: CASSQDRGSGGPSSYEQYF.

Comments on this clonotype: The junction departs from germline at one end; a sequencing error may be responsible. The V call is TRBV20-1, the J call TRBJ1-5, with D possibly matching TRBD1 (6 bases). The CDR3 sequence is 14 residues long. Germline V gene data show CDR1 as DFQATT and CDR2 as SNEGSKA (reference sequence). For the CDR3, the DNA is TGCAGTGCGACTGGACAGACTAGCCATCAGCTCCAGCATTTT. Translating it yields CSATGQTSHQLQHF.

V is TRBV19 and J is TRBJ2-5; a weak D match, TRBD2 (7 bases). Deletions cut 7 bases from V and 2 bases from J, with 14 bases between. Germline CDR1 and CDR2: LNHDA and SQIVND (reference sequence). The CDR3 loop spans 14 amino acids. The CDR3 spells CASNIGGPQETQYF. CDR3 coding DNA: TGTGCCAGTAACATCGGGGGGCCGCAAGAGACCCAGTACTTC.

This clonotype occurred a few times. The chain links TRBV6-2 or TRBV6-3 to TRBJ2-7; D remains unclear. CDR3 length equals 13 residues. The V gene lost 7 bases and the J gene lost 4 bases, with 14 bases spanning the gap. Germline V lookup: CDR1 MNHEY, CDR2 SVGEGT. The chain's CDR3 is CASTRHVWYEQYF. The DNA of the CDR3 is TGTGCCAGCACCCGACATGTTTGGTACGAGCAGTACTTC.